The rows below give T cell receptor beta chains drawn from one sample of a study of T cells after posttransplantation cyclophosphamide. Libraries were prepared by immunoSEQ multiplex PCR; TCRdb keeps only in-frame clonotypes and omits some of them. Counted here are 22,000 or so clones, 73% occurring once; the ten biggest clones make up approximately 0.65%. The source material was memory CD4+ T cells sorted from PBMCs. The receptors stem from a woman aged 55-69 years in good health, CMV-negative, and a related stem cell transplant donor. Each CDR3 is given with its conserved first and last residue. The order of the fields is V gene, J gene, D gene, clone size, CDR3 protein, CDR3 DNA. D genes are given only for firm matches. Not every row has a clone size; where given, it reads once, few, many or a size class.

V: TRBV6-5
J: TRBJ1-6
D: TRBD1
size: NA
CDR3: CASSYVRDSYSPLHF
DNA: TGTGCCAGCAGTTACGTACGGGACAGCTATTCACCCCTCCACTTT

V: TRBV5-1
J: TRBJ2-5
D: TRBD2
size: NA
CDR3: CASRPWVAGGQETQYF
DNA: TGCGCCAGCAGACCCTGGGTAGCGGGAGGGCAAGAGACCCAGTACTTC

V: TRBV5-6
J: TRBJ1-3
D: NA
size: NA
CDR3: CASSLPTASGNTIYF
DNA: TGTGCCAGCAGCCTTCCGACAGCCTCTGGAAACACCATATATTTT

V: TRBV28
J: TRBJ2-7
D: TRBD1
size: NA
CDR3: CASSTSRGIDYEQYF
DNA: TGTGCCAGCAGCACAAGCAGGGGGATCGACTACGAGCAGTACTTC

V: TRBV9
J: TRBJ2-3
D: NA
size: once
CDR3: CASSAPRGRGTDTQYF
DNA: TGTGCCAGCAGCGCTCCCCGGGGTCGCGGCACAGATACGCAGTATTTT

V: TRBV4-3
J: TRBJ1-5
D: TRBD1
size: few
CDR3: CASSQELLRGTGRNNQPQHF
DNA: TGCGCCAGCAGCCAAGAACTCCTAAGAGGGACAGGGAGGAACAATCAGCCCCAGCATTTT

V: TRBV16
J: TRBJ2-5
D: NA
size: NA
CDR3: CASSQFRGVIQETQYF
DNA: TGTGCCAGCAGCCAATTCAGGGGGGTAATACAAGAGACCCAGTACTTC

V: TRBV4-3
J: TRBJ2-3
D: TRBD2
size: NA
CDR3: CASSQELAGGLTADTQYF
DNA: TGCGCCAGCAGCCAAGAACTAGCGGGGGGATTAACCGCAGATACGCAGTATTTT

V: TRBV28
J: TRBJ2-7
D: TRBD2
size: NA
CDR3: CASSIPASGSYEQYF
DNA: TGTGCCAGCAGTATCCCGGCTAGCGGCTCCTACGAGCAGTACTTC

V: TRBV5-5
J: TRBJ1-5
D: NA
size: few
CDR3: CASSLENDRLNQPQHF
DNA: TGTGCCAGCAGCTTGGAAAACGACAGACTCAATCAGCCCCAGCATTTT

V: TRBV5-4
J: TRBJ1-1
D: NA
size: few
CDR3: CASSLFDRFTEAFF
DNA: TGTGCCAGCAGCTTGTTCGACAGGTTCACTGAAGCTTTCTTT

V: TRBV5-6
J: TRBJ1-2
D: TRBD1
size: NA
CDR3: CASSFLQGDGGYTF
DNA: TGTGCCAGCAGCTTTTTACAGGGGGACGGTGGCTACACCTTC

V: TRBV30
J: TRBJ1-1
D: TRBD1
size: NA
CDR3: CAWGQDGTEAFF
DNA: TGTGCCTGGGGACAGGATGGGACTGAAGCTTTCTTT

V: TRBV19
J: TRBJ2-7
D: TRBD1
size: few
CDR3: CGQGPPYEQYF
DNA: TGTGGACAGGGTCCCCCCTACGAGCAGTACTTC

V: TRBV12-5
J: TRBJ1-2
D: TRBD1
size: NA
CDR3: CASGRDSNYGYTF
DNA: TGTGCTAGTGGCCGGGACAGCAACTATGGCTACACCTTC

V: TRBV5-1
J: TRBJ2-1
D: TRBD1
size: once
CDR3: CASSGRQGAGNEQFF
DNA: TGCGCCAGCAGCGGGCGACAGGGGGCGGGAAATGAGCAGTTCTTC

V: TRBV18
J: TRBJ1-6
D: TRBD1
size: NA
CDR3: CASSPLGQGNNSPLHF
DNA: TGTGCCAGCTCACCCTTGGGACAGGGGAATAATTCACCCCTCCACTTT

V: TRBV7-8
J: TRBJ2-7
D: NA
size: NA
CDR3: CASSPAWGGLGEQYF
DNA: TGTGCCAGCAGCCCCGCCTGGGGCGGATTAGGAGAGCAGTACTTC

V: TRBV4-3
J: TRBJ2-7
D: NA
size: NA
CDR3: CASSQGLLREQYF
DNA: TGCGCCAGCAGCCAGGGACTCCTCCGCGAGCAGTACTTC

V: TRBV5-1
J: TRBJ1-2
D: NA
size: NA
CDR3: CASSLQQGSEGYTF
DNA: TGCGCCAGCAGCTTGCAGCAGGGGAGCGAGGGCTACACCTTC

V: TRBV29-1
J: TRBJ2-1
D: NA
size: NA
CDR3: CSAPRASRDEQFF
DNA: TGCAGCGCCCCCCGGGCTAGCCGGGATGAGCAGTTCTTC

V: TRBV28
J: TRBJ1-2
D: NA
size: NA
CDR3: CASRGPSGNYGYTF
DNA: TGTGCCAGCCGTGGGCCAAGTGGTAACTATGGCTACACCTTC

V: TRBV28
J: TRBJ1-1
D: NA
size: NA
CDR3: CASSDGGEHTEAFF
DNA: TGTGCCAGCTCCGACGGCGGGGAACACACTGAAGCTTTCTTT

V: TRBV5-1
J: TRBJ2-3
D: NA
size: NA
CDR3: CASSLAGFGTDTQYF
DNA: TGCGCCAGCAGCTTGGCGGGGTTTGGCACAGATACGCAGTATTTT

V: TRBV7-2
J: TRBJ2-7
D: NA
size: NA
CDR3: CASSFRDTYEQYF
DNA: TGTGCCAGCAGCTTCCGGGACACCTACGAGCAGTACTTC

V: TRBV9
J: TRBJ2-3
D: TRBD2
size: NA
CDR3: CASSVGGTDTQYF
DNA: TGTGCCAGCAGCGTGGGAGGGACAGATACGCAGTATTTT

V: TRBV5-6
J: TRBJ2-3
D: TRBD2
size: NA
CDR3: CASSFGLAGGEDTQYF
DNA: TGTGCCAGCAGCTTTGGCCTAGCGGGAGGTGAAGATACGCAGTATTTT

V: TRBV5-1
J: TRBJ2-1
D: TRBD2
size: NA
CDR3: CASSLDIAGASEQFF
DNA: TGCGCCAGCAGCTTGGATATAGCGGGGGCCAGTGAGCAGTTCTTC

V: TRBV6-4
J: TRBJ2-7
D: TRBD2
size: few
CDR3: CASSRDYLGEQYF
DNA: TGTGCCAGCAGCCGGGACTATTTGGGCGAGCAGTACTTC

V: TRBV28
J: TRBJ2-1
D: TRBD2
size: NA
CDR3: CASCLSGRASEQFF
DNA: TGTGCCAGCTGTCTTAGCGGGAGGGCCTCTGAGCAGTTCTTC

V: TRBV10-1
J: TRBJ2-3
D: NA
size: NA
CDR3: CASSDLGGRGASGDTQYF
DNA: TGCGCCAGCAGTGACCTAGGGGGTCGGGGGGCTTCTGGAGATACGCAGTATTTT

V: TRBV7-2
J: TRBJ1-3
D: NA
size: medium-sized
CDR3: CASSRQSSGNTIYF
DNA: TGTGCCAGCAGTCGACAATCCTCTGGAAACACCATATATTTT

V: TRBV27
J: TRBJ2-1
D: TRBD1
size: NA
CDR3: CASRIRTGGSNEQFF
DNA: TGTGCCAGCAGAATACGGACAGGGGGGTCCAATGAGCAGTTCTTC

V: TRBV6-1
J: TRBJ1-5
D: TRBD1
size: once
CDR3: CASSDPGQGRNQPQHF
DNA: TGTGCCAGCAGTGATCCGGGACAGGGAAGAAATCAGCCCCAGCATTTT

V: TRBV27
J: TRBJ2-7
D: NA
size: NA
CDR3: CASSLTLGYHEQYF
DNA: TGTGCCAGCAGTTTAACCCTAGGATACCACGAGCAGTACTTC

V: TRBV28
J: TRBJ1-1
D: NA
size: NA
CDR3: CASSSPSTQGMNTEAFF
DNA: TGTGCCAGCAGTTCACCCTCTACTCAGGGAATGAACACTGAAGCTTTCTTT

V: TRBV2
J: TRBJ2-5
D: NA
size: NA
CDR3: CASSVSLRGTQYF
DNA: TGTGCCAGCAGTGTGTCCCTAAGGGGGACCCAGTACTTC

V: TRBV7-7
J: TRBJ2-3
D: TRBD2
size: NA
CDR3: CASSPRLAGRTDTQYF
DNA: TGTGCTAGCAGCCCCCGACTAGCGGGGCGCACAGATACGCAGTATTTT

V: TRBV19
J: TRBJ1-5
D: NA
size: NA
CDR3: CASGRGRKGNQPQHF
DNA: TGTGCCAGTGGTCGGGGTCGTAAGGGCAATCAGCCCCAGCATTTT

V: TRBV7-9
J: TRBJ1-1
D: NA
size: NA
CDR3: CASRKTGGNTEAFF
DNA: TGTGCCAGCAGAAAAACCGGGGGGAACACTGAAGCTTTCTTT

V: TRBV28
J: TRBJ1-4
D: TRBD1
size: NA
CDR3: CASSLSGQGGEKLFF
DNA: TGTGCCAGCAGTCTCTCCGGACAGGGAGGGGAAAAACTGTTTTTT

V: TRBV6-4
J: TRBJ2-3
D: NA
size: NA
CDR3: CASSRTFTDTQYF
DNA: TGTGCCAGCAGCCGAACTTTCACAGATACGCAGTATTTT

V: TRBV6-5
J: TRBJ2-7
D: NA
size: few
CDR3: CASGRLAYEQYF
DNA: TGTGCCAGCGGGCGTTTAGCGTACGAGCAGTACTTC

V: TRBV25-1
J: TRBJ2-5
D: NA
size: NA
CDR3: CASSEAGAPETQYF
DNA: TGTGCCAGCAGTGAAGCGGGGGCCCCAGAGACCCAGTACTTC